These 27 T cell receptor beta chains share one sample of origin, sequenced in a study of T cell responses to AZD1222 COVID-19 vaccine. Using immunoSEQ multiplex PCR, the repertoire was profiled, and TCRdb retains in-frame clones only, with some absent. The profile shows 150,000 to 160,000 clones, under 95% of them singletons. Sequenced here: peripheral blood, sampled on day 0 of AZD1222 vaccination. The receptors shown here come from an adult in good health.

The gene calls are TRBV12-3 or TRBV12-4 and TRBJ1-2; D possibly corresponds to TRBD1 (5 bases). This CDR3 is built from 12 residues. Trimming removed 3 bases from V and 9 bases from J, with 11 bases in between. The CDR3 DNA sequence: TGTGCCAGCAGTTTTACGACAGTTCGCTACACCTTC. It translates to CASSFTTVRYTF.

The chain combines TRBV10-3 with TRBJ1-2, with TRBD1 matching over 7 bases. The length of the CDR3 is 13 residues. The germline V gene encodes CDR1 ENHRY and CDR2 SYGVKD. Trimming at V came to 6 bases and at J to 8 bases, leaving 9 bases not matched to a gene. The CDR3 DNA follows: TGTGCCATCAGGGGAACAGGGGCCTTCGGCTACACCTTC. Translating it yields CAIRGTGAFGYTF.

This chain links TRBV13 with TRBJ2-1; TRBD1 matches at 11 bases. V lost 3 bases to trimming and J lost 9 bases; unmatched junction nucleotides: 7. The germline CDR1 and CDR2 sequences are PRHDT and FYEKMQ (reference sequence). The CDR3 length is 15 residues. The CDR3 sequence: CASSFVDRGPGEQFF. As DNA, the CDR3 is TGTGCCAGCAGCTTCGTGGACAGGGGGCCTGGTGAGCAGTTCTTC.

V gene TRBV15 combines with J gene TRBJ2-7; 7 bases fit TRBD1. The V gene's germline CDR1 is LNHNV and CDR2 YYDKDF (reference sequence). The CDR3 totals 14 residues. The V and J ends lost 3 bases and 1 base, in that order; junction bases with no gene match: 3. DNA of the CDR3: TGTGCCACCAGCAGGCTACAGGGGTCCTACGAGCAGTACTTC. Translating it yields CATSRLQGSYEQYF. Based on the CDR3 plus reference TRBV15 and TRBJ2-7, the full variable domain is DAMVIQNPRYQVTQFGKPVTLSCSQTLNHNVMYWYQQKSSQAPKLLFHYYDKDFNNEADTPDNFQSRRPNTSFCFLDIRSPGLGDTAMYLCATSRLQGSYEQYFGPGTRLTVT.

The chain employs TRBV29-1 and TRBJ2-5, with D unclear. Per the germline V gene, CDR1 is SQVTM and CDR2 is ANQGSEA. There are 10 residues in the CDR3. The CDR3 DNA follows: TGCAGTTCGGGTGGGGAGACCCAGTACTTC. This sequence encodes CSSGGETQYF.

This clone has a single count. The chain joins TRBV6-5 to TRBJ1-1; D gene uncertain. The germline V gene encodes CDR1 MNHEY and CDR2 SVGAGI. Trimming stripped 7 bases from V and 8 bases from J, with 20 bases between. The CDR3 is 14 amino acids. CDR3 amino acids: CASTQRFDNLEAFF. The DNA of the CDR3 is TGTGCCAGCACCCAAAGGTTCGACAACCTGGAAGCTTTCTTT.

This clone was seen a single time. The rearrangement joins TRBV27 to TRBJ1-2; tentative D call: TRBD1 (6 bases). This CDR3 is built from 12 residues. The germline gives CDR1 MNHEY, CDR2 SMNVEV (reference sequence). Trimming left V 7 bases short and J 6 bases short, with 12 bases between. The CDR3 loop reads CASITGSNGYTF. CDR3 DNA sequence: TGTGCCAGCATAACAGGGTCAAATGGCTACACCTTC.

The V and J genes are TRBV5-6 and TRBJ2-5; 7 bases line up with TRBD2. This CDR3 has 14 residues. J lost 4 bases, V lost 0 bases, and 3 bases had no gene match. The V gene's germline CDR1 is SGHDT and CDR2 YYEEEE. Here the CDR3 reads CASSLGGLGETQYF. Written as DNA, the CDR3 is TGTGCCAGCAGCTTGGGAGGACTAGGAGAGACCCAGTACTTC.

J is TRBJ1-5 and V is TRBV28; D is uncertain. V was clipped by 1 base and J by 6 bases, with 13 bases between them. The germline CDR1 and CDR2 sequences are MDHEN and SYDVKM. The CDR3 contains 15 residues. The CDR3 here is CASSLSTPSGQPQHF. The CDR3 nucleotides are TGTGCCAGCAGTTTATCCACGCCGTCTGGTCAGCCCCAGCATTTT.

This sequence joins TRBV12-3 or TRBV12-4 and TRBJ1-2, with D uncertain. Trimming took off 5 bases at V and 8 bases at J, with 12 bases between the two ends. This CDR3 spans 12 amino acids. The CDR3 here is CASSPPSLGYTF. CDR3 in DNA: TGTGCCAGCAGTCCGCCTTCCTTGGGCTACACCTTC.

This chain uses TRBV7-9 with TRBJ2-3; the D gene is possibly TRBD1 (6 bases). The CDR3 consists of 11 residues. Trimming cost V 5 bases and J 12 bases, with 12 bases left between them. Germline values: CDR1 SEHNR, CDR2 FQNEAQ (reference sequence). In nucleotides, the CDR3 is TGTGCCAGCAGCCCCGACAGGACTCAGTATTTT. This codes for CASSPDRTQYF. The variable domain in full, with the rest retrieved from reference TRBV7-9 and TRBJ2-3, is DTGVSQNPRHKITKRGQNVTFRCDPISEHNRLYWYRQTLGQGPEFLTYFQNEAQLEKSRLLSDRFSAERPKGSFSTLEIQRTEQGDSAMYLCASSPDRTQYFGPGTRLTVL.

The genes are TRBV30 and TRBJ1-3; D is unclear. From germline, CDR1 is GTSNPN and CDR2 SVGIG (reference sequence). The CDR3 is 11 amino acids. V lost 8 bases and J lost 4, with 9 bases in between. The CDR3 sequence is CALGSGNTIYF. The CDR3 region has the DNA TGTGCCCTGGGGAGCGGAAACACCATATATTTT. Looking up the rest from reference TRBV30 and TRBJ1-3 gives the full variable domain: SQTIHQWPATLVQPVGSPLSLECTVEGTSNPNLYWYRQAAGRGLQLLFYSVGIGQISSEVPQNLSASRPQDRQFILSSKKLLLSDSGFYLCALGSGNTIYFGEGSWLTVV.

This rearrangement joins TRBV2 to TRBJ2-1, with D unresolved. The germline V gene encodes CDR1 SNHLY and CDR2 FYNNEI. The CDR3 covers 13 residues. V was cut by 6 bases and J by 10 bases, with 16 bases left in between. The CDR3 coding sequence is TGTGCCAGCAGCGGCTCAAGGACGTCGGAGCAGTTCTTC. Protein: CASSGSRTSEQFF.

The rearrangement joins TRBV2 to TRBJ1-1; 8 nucleotides line up with TRBD1. J was trimmed by 0 bases and V by 5 bases; bases with no gene match: 8. The germline V gene encodes CDR1 SNHLY and CDR2 FYNNEI. The CDR3 length is 16 residues. This CDR3 is CASSLTGGPLNTEAFF. CDR3 sequence (DNA): TGTGCCAGCAGTTTAACAGGGGGTCCGCTGAACACTGAAGCTTTCTTT.

This chain joins TRBV21-1 and TRBJ2-1; TRBD2, as called in the table, went unchecked against the DNA. TRBV21-1 counts as a pseudogene. The CDR3 is 13 amino acids. The CDR3 region is CASSKSSGNEQFF. The CDR3 DNA is TGTGCCAGCAGCAAGTCTAGTGGCAATGAGCAGTTCTTC.

The chain is built from TRBV6-1 and TRBJ1-1, with 10 positions matching TRBD1. After removal of 3 bases from V and 5 bases from J, the junction contained 3 bases not matched to a gene. Germline V CDR1 and CDR2: MNHNS, SASEGT. This CDR3 comprises 14 residues. DNA for the CDR3: TGTGCCAGCAGTGATAGGACAGGGGGGACTGAAGCTTTCTTT. Encoded protein: CASSDRTGGTEAFF.

Turning to this clone: The germline gene is not matched at one end of the junction; a read error may be the cause. J is TRBJ2-7 and V is TRBV7-7, with D tentatively TRBD1 (6 bases). The CDR3 contains 13 residues. Germline lookup yields CDR1 SSHAT and CDR2 FNYEAQ (reference sequence). CDR3 bases: TGTGCTAGCAGCCCTCGGCCAGGGGACGAGCAGTACTTC. Translated, it gives CASSPRPGDEQYF. The entire variable domain, with the rest obtained from reference TRBV7-7 and TRBJ2-7, is as follows: GAGVSQSPRYKVTKRGQDVTLRCDPISSHATLYWYQQALGQGPEFLTYFNYEAQPDKSGLPSDRFSAERPEGSISTLTIQRTEQRDSAMYRCASSPRPGDEQYFGPGTRLTVT.

This chain joins TRBV9 and TRBJ2-3; no definite D call. The CDR3 length is 14 residues. V was pared by 4 bases and J by 1 base, with 10 bases between. In germline, CDR1 is SGDLS, CDR2 YYNGEE. The CDR3 DNA sequence: TGTGCCAGCAGCTACCCTCCTCGCACAGATACGCAGTATTTT. Protein sequence: CASSYPPRTDTQYF.

The chain has TRBV11-3 and TRBJ1-3; 7 nucleotides line up with TRBD1. J was trimmed by 0 bases and V by 5 bases; bases with no gene match: 1. This CDR3 has 14 residues. Germline CDR1 and CDR2: SGHNT and YENEEA. CDR3 sequence reads: CASSRDSSGNTIYF. CDR3 coding DNA: TGTGCCAGCAGCCGGGACAGCTCTGGAAACACCATATATTTT. The full variable domain, with the rest looked up from reference TRBV11-3 and TRBJ1-3, is EAGVVQSPRYKIIEKKQPVAFWCNPISGHNTLYWYLQNLGQGPELLIRYENEEAVDDSQLPKDRFSAERLKGVDSTLKIQPAELGDSAVYLCASSRDSSGNTIYFGEGSWLTVV.

Written as DNA, the CDR3 is TGTGCCAGCAGCCAAGGGCGGACGAACACCGGGGAGCTGTTTTTT. It specifies CASSQGRTNTGELFF. V gene TRBV3-1 (or the pseudogene TRBV3-2) combines with J gene TRBJ2-2; D is uncertain. Germline loops: CDR1 LGHDT, CDR2 YNNKEL (reference sequence). V was trimmed by 1 base and J by 0 bases, leaving 6 bases between them. The CDR3 loop spans 15 amino acids.

Concerning this clone: The sample contains more than one DNA sequence encoding this CDR3. The chain uses TRBV6-5 and TRBJ1-1, with 7 bases fitting TRBD1. This CDR3 has 12 amino acids. V trimming: 6 bases; J trimming: 6 bases; junction bases outside the gene matches: 4. Germline CDR1 and CDR2: MNHEY and SVGAGI. Here the CDR3 reads CASRRTGSEAFF. The CDR3 DNA sequence: TGTGCCAGCAGGAGGACAGGCTCTGAAGCTTTCTTT.

J is TRBJ1-6 and V is TRBV9, with 8 bases lining up with TRBD1. CDR3 length: 18 amino acids. Germline lookup yields CDR1 SGDLS and CDR2 YYNGEE. J was trimmed by 3 bases and V by 4 bases; bases with no gene match: 12. The chain's CDR3 is CASSRGATGTGYNSPLHF. The CDR3 DNA is TGTGCCAGCAGCCGGGGGGCGACCGGGACAGGCTATAATTCACCCCTCCACTTT. The whole variable domain, filled in from reference TRBV9 and TRBJ1-6, reads DSGVTQTPKHLITATGQRVTLRCSPRSGDLSVYWYQQSLDQGLQFLIQYYNGEERAKGNILERFSAQQFPDLHSELNLSSLELGDSALYFCASSRGATGTGYNSPLHFGNGTRLTVT.

V gene TRBV6-5 combines with J gene TRBJ1-1, with a possible D match to TRBD1 (5 bases). V dropped 2 bases and J dropped 11 bases, with 15 bases sitting between them. The germline CDR1 and CDR2 sequences are MNHEY and SVGAGI. CDR3 length: 13 amino acids. CDR3 protein: CASSYLQRGLAFF. In DNA form, the CDR3 reads TGTGCCAGCAGTTACCTGCAGAGGGGTTTGGCTTTCTTT.

The V and J genes are TRBV23-1 and TRBJ2-3; TRBD1 is a possible D gene (5 bases). TRBV23-1 falls under the ORF class, with uncertain function. The CDR3 is 16 residues long. Trimming removed 6 bases from V and 0 bases from J, with 16 bases in between. The CDR3 is CASRGLPGASTDTQYF. The DNA for the CDR3 is TGCGCCAGCAGGGGTCTCCCTGGGGCTAGCACAGATACGCAGTATTTT.

This rearrangement joins TRBV5-4 to TRBJ1-5; a weak D match, TRBD1 (6 bases). The germline V gene has CDR1 SGHNT and CDR2 YYREEE (reference sequence). CDR3 length: 16 amino acids. Trimming cost V 0 bases and J 5 bases, with 15 bases left between them. This chain's CDR3 is CASSLAGGPSDQPQHF. The DNA of the CDR3 is TGTGCCAGCAGCTTGGCGGGGGGGCCTAGTGATCAGCCCCAGCATTTT.

The chain is built from TRBV19 and TRBJ1-1, with D maybe TRBD1 (5 bases). The CDR3 extends over 13 amino acids. The V end lost 2 bases, the J end lost 4 bases, and 8 bases lay between the germline ends. Germline CDR1 LNHDA, CDR2 SQIVND (reference sequence). In nucleotides, the CDR3 is TGTGCCAGTAGTATACAGCAGGGCACTGAAGCTTTCTTT. Translation gives CASSIQQGTEAFF.

The J gene is TRBJ2-1, the V gene TRBV4-1, with 7 bases identical to TRBD2. This CDR3 region has 15 residues. J was trimmed by 12 bases and V by 0 bases; bases with no gene match: 11. Germline CDR1 reads MGHRA; CDR2 reads YSYEKL. As DNA, the CDR3 is TGCGCCAGCAGCCAAGACGCGCTAGCGGTCTCAGGGCAGTTCTTC. Translating gives CASSQDALAVSGQFF.